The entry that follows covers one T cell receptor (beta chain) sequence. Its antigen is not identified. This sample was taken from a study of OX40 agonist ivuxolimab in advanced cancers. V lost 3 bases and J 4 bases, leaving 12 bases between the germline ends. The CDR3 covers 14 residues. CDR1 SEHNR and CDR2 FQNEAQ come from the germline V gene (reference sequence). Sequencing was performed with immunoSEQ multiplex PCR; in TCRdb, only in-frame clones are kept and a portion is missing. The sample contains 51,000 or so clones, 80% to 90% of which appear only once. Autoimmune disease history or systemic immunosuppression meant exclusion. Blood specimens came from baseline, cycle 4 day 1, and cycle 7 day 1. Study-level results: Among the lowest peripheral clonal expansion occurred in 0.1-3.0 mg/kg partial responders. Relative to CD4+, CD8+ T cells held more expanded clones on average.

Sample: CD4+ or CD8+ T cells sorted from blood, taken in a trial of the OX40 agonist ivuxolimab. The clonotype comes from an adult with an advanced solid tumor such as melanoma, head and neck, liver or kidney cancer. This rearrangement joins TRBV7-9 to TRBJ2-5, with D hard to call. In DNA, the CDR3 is TGTGCCAGCAGCTTTTTTTATAACCCAGAGACCCAGTACTTC. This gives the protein CASSFFYNPETQYF.